The rows below give T cell receptor beta chains drawn from one sample of a study of cytomegalovirus exposure and HLA in healthy donors. Libraries were prepared by immunoSEQ multiplex PCR; TCRdb keeps only in-frame clonotypes and omits some of them. The sample records 150,000 or so clones, over 65% being singletons. Sequencing input: PBMCs. Source of these receptors: a female donor in good health and CMV-seronegative. The CDR3 runs from the conserved cysteine through the conserved F or W.

TRBV30 CAWSDNSDSPLHF
TRBV9 CASSVSGSQPSQYF
TRBV10-1 CASSRHTFPPFYRYTF
TRBV7-9 CASSSGTPFGNTIYF
TRBV7-8 CASSNLAGGGETQYF
TRBV5-1 CASSLGTGGETQYF
TRBV7-2 CASSLAGPIGTQYF
TRBV7-9 CASSFNPGHSNQPQHF
TRBV6-5 CASSYTGSYNEQFF
TRBV5-4 CASYSGGLAGGSTDTQYF
TRBV27 CASSVRDSTYEQYF
TRBV30 CAACPGQPTDTQYF
TRBV4-3 CASSQEIGYYNEQFF
TRBV4-1 CASSQEPPSGGSGELFF
TRBV19 CASSITSGSGTDTQYF
TRBV7-3 CASSKQGQGGYTF
TRBV2 CASTTIRGPLNTQYF
TRBV25-1 CASSGAVEQFF
TRBV6-5 CASSYQGRYGNEQYF
TRBV30 CAYLVAGKYNEQFF
TRBV23-1 CATGQGDGENYGYTF
TRBV18 CASSPQTGLTGELFF
TRBV11-2 CASSPGLAVYTQYF
TRBV29-1 CSVSPKRATDTQYF
TRBV7-2 CASSKQQGGAYEQYF
TRBV28 CASSRRTRLAGGRKTQYF
TRBV5-6 CASSLYRDTELNRYGYTF
TRBV19 CASSSLDSAGNTIYF
TRBV5-1 CASSFGEWGEKLFF
TRBV6-5 CASCSGSRENNEQFF
TRBV5-1 CASSLIPGLDTEAYEQYF
TRBV7-9 CASTSGNSEQFF